A single TCR beta chain is shown here with its context. A second about 6 to 11 cycle PCR used barcoded and J-beta primers. TCRdb redid the calling of the 5' RACE reads with MiXCR, one entry per CDR3 protein. The sample contains around 1,700,000 distinct CDR3 sequences, roughly 30% of which appear only once. These data come from a study of blood T cells in healthy people across ages. The sequencing sample was made of blood. This clonotype was obtained from a woman aged 25-40 years in good health.

The CDR3 sequence is CASNRGGELFF. The CDR3 DNA is TGTGCCAGCAACCGGGGCGGGGAGCTGTTTTTT. The genes are TRBV3-1 and TRBJ2-2, with a tentative D call TRBD2 (5 bases). V lost 7 bases and J lost 7, with 7 bases in between. The CDR3 has 11 residues. CDR1 and CDR2 (germline): LGHDT, YNNKEL (reference sequence).